These T cell receptor beta chains were read from a single sample in a study of radiotherapy plus CTLA-4 blockade in lung cancer. The assay was immunoSEQ multiplex PCR, and TCRdb's table has in-frame clones only and misses some. Seen here are roughly 73,000 clones, roughly 87% observed once, and the top ten hold less than 45%. This material consisted of peripheral blood, taken from a patient treated with radiotherapy plus ipilimumab. Receptors were obtained from a human donor with non-small cell lung cancer that progressed on radiotherapy plus ipilimumab. Each CDR3 is given with its conserved first and last residue. D genes are given only for firm matches. Some rows mark clone size as missing; the rest say once, few, many or name a class of expanded clone.

j_gene | abundance | v_gene | d_gene | CDR3nt | CDR3aa
TRBJ2-6 | NA | TRBV29-1 | TRBD1 | TGCAGCGTTCCCCGCACCGGTTTAAGGGACAGCTCTGGGGCCAACGTCCTGACTTTC | CSVPRTGLRDSSGANVLTF
TRBJ2-1 | NA | TRBV7-2 | TRBD2 | TGTGCCAGCAGCTTCCTAGCGGGACGGGAGCAGTTCTTC | CASSFLAGREQFF
TRBJ2-4 | NA | TRBV7-9 | TRBD1 | TGTGCCAGCAGCCCCGAAGGGCAGGGGGCAAGGAACATTCAGTACTTC | CASSPEGQGARNIQYF
TRBJ1-2 | NA | TRBV7-9 | NA | TGTGCCAGCAGCTCACCTGGACTGATCTATGGCTACACCTTC | CASSSPGLIYGYTF
TRBJ1-5 | NA | TRBV28 | NA | TGTGCCAGCAGTTTCGGGGTTTCGTTTGAGCCCCAGCATTTT | CASSFGVSFEPQHF
TRBJ2-1 | NA | TRBV5-1 | NA | TGCGCCAGCAGCACGGAACAGGGAGTTGAGCAGTTCTTC | CASSTEQGVEQFF
TRBJ1-1 | NA | TRBV11-2 | NA | TGTGCCAGCAACACGTGGGGGGGCACTGAAGCTTTCTTT | CASNTWGGTEAFF
TRBJ2-7 | NA | TRBV5-4 | TRBD2 | TGTGCCAGCAGCTTGGTGGTCCTAGCGGGAGCTTCCTCCTACGAGCAGTACTTC | CASSLVVLAGASSYEQYF
TRBJ1-5 | NA | TRBV28 | NA | TGTGCCAGCAGTTACCGGGGCAATCAGCCCCAGCATTTT | CASSYRGNQPQHF
TRBJ2-2 | NA | TRBV30 | TRBD1 | TGTGCCTGGAATACAGGGGACACCGGGGAGCTGTTTTTT | CAWNTGDTGELFF
TRBJ2-3 | NA | TRBV2 | TRBD2 | TGTGCCAGCAGGGACTGGACTAGCGGGGGGGGCACAGATACGCAGTATTTT | CASRDWTSGGGTDTQYF
TRBJ2-4 | NA | TRBV29-1 | TRBD1 | TGCAGCGCCCTAGGGACAGAGAAAAACATTCAGTACTTC | CSALGTEKNIQYF
TRBJ2-7 | NA | TRBV29-1 | NA | TGCGCGGTGGCAGTAACCTACGAGCAGTACTTC | CAVAVTYEQYF
TRBJ1-5 | NA | TRBV6-1 | TRBD1 | TGCGCCAGCAGTGAAGCGCTGACAGGGGGAATGAGCAATCAGCCCCAGCATTTT | CASSEALTGGMSNQPQHF
TRBJ1-5 | NA | TRBV30 | NA | TGTGCCTGGAGTCTAGGCAGAAATCAGCCCCAGCATTTT | CAWSLGRNQPQHF
TRBJ1-2 | NA | TRBV27 | NA | TGTGCCAGCAGTCCCAGTACCAACTATGGCTACACCTTC | CASSPSTNYGYTF
TRBJ2-4 | NA | TRBV5-1 | NA | TGCGCCAGCAGCTTGACAGCTCAAAACATTCAGTACTTC | CASSLTAQNIQYF
TRBJ2-5 | NA | TRBV2 | NA | TGTGCCAGCAGGGAGGACCTTTGGGAGGCGAGGACCCAGTACTTC | CASREDLWEARTQYF
TRBJ2-3 | NA | TRBV5-1 | NA | TGCGCCAGCAGCTTCCGAGTTGCAGATACGCAGTATTTT | CASSFRVADTQYF
TRBJ2-2 | NA | TRBV6-1 | TRBD1 | TGTGCCAGCAGAGAAATCCAGGGGGCCCTCACCGGGGAGCTGTTTTTT | CASREIQGALTGELFF
TRBJ1-5 | NA | TRBV29-1 | NA | TGCAGCGTTGGCGCAGGGGATCAGCCCCAGCATTTT | CSVGAGDQPQHF
TRBJ2-4 | NA | TRBV6-1 | NA | TGTGCCAGCAGTGACAGGGTCCTGAACATTCAGTACTTC | CASSDRVLNIQYF
TRBJ1-4 | NA | TRBV28 | TRBD1 | TGTGCCAGCAGTTTAAGACAGGGTGGTGAAAAACTGTTTTTT | CASSLRQGGEKLFF
TRBJ2-1 | NA | TRBV27 | TRBD2 | TGTGCCAGCATCCCTGCCGGGAGGAGCTCCTACAATGAGCAGTTCTTC | CASIPAGRSSYNEQFF
TRBJ1-5 | medium-sized | TRBV11-2 | NA | TGTGCCAGCAGCTTAGATATGAATCAGCCCCAGCATTTT | CASSLDMNQPQHF
TRBJ2-4 | NA | TRBV30 | NA | TGTGCCTGGAGTGTAAGGGGACAAAGAAACATTCAGTACTTC | CAWSVRGQRNIQYF
TRBJ2-2 | NA | TRBV7-3 | TRBD2 | TGTGCCAGCAGCCCCAGGGCCCCGGGACTAGCGGGCACCGGGGAGCTGTTTTTT | CASSPRAPGLAGTGELFF
TRBJ1-5 | NA | TRBV5-8 | NA | TGTGCCAGCAGCAGGGACACGGGTAGCAATCAGCCCCAGCATTTT | CASSRDTGSNQPQHF
TRBJ2-3 | NA | TRBV5-6 | TRBD1 | TGTGCCAGCAGCTTGGGACAGGGGGCCAGAGATACGCAGTATTTT | CASSLGQGARDTQYF
TRBJ1-3 | NA | TRBV7-6 | NA | TGTGCCAGCAGTCGAGGTCCCGGAAACACCATATATTTT | CASSRGPGNTIYF
TRBJ2-7 | NA | TRBV10-3 | NA | TGTGCCATCTGGGGGGCCGTGGGATCCAACATCTACGAGCAGTACTTC | CAIWGAVGSNIYEQYF
TRBJ2-2 | NA | TRBV18 | NA | TGTGCCAGCTCACCAGGTAGCTGGGGATCGAGGACCGGGGAGCTGTTTTTT | CASSPGSWGSRTGELFF
TRBJ2-1 | once | TRBV5-1 | NA | TGCGCCAGCAGCTTGGCTTTGGCAGAGGAACTATACAATGAGCAGTTCTTC | CASSLALAEELYNEQFF
TRBJ1-5 | few | TRBV6-6 | NA | TGTGCCAGCGGGAAAGGACGGCCAGACAATCAGCCCCAGCATTTT | CASGKGRPDNQPQHF
TRBJ2-7 | NA | TRBV30 | TRBD1 | TGTGCCTGGAGTCGGGAAACAGGGGAATACGAGCAGTACTTC | CAWSRETGEYEQYF
TRBJ1-1 | NA | TRBV5-1 | NA | TGCGCCAGCGGAGGGGGTTTGGGGAACACTGAAGCTTTCTTT | CASGGGLGNTEAFF
TRBJ2-1 | NA | TRBV5-1 | NA | TGCGCCAGCAGCTTGGCTAACAATGAGCAGTTCTTC | CASSLANNEQFF
TRBJ2-7 | NA | TRBV19 | TRBD1 | TGTGCCAGTAGTCCAACCTGGGGGACAGGGATGAGCGAGCAGTACTTC | CASSPTWGTGMSEQYF
TRBJ1-5 | NA | TRBV19 | NA | TGTGCCAGTAGTATTGGTCAGGTTTATCAGCCCCAGCATTTT | CASSIGQVYQPQHF
TRBJ2-3 | NA | TRBV28 | TRBD2 | TGTGCCAGCAGACTAGCGGCAGATACGCAGTATTTT | CASRLAADTQYF
TRBJ1-1 | NA | TRBV2 | NA | TGTGCCAGCAGTGAAGCGCGGGGTTATGATGAAGCTTTCTTT | CASSEARGYDEAFF
TRBJ1-5 | NA | TRBV4-1 | TRBD1 | TGCGCCAGCAGCCAAGGGGCTACTACAGGGGCCAGCAATCAGCCCCAGCATTTT | CASSQGATTGASNQPQHF
TRBJ2-2 | NA | TRBV9 | TRBD1 | TGTGCCAGCAGCGTAGGGGACAGGAACACCGGGGAGCTGTTTTTT | CASSVGDRNTGELFF
TRBJ2-7 | NA | TRBV21-1 | NA | TGTGCCAGCAGCAAAGCGCTGGTCAGGGTGGGTCACACCTACGAGCAGTACTTC | CASSKALVRVGHTYEQYF
TRBJ2-1 | once | TRBV19 | TRBD1 | TGTGCCAGTAGTATGGACAGGACGAGGAATGAGCAGTTCTTC | CASSMDRTRNEQFF
TRBJ1-1 | NA | TRBV18 | NA | TGTGCCAGCTCACCTGAAAGGTTGAACACTGAAGCTTTCTTT | CASSPERLNTEAFF
TRBJ2-5 | NA | TRBV28 | NA | TGTGCCAGCGCCTCCGGGGTAGCGGCCCAAGAGACCCAGTACTTC | CASASGVAAQETQYF
TRBJ1-1 | NA | TRBV5-1 | NA | TGCGCCAGCAGCTTGGATACAGGGCGGTACACTGAAGCTTTCTTT | CASSLDTGRYTEAFF
TRBJ2-3 | NA | TRBV10-2 | NA | TGCGCCAGTGCCTCGGGGGCAGATACGCAGTATTTT | CASASGADTQYF
TRBJ2-5 | NA | TRBV6-6 | NA | TGTGCCAGCAGTTACGGTGGCCGGACCGGGGAGACCCAGTACTTC | CASSYGGRTGETQYF
TRBJ2-1 | NA | TRBV30 | TRBD2 | TGTGCCTGGAGTGTCCCCAACATCCTAGCGGGAAGGTACAATGAGCAGTTCTTC | CAWSVPNILAGRYNEQFF